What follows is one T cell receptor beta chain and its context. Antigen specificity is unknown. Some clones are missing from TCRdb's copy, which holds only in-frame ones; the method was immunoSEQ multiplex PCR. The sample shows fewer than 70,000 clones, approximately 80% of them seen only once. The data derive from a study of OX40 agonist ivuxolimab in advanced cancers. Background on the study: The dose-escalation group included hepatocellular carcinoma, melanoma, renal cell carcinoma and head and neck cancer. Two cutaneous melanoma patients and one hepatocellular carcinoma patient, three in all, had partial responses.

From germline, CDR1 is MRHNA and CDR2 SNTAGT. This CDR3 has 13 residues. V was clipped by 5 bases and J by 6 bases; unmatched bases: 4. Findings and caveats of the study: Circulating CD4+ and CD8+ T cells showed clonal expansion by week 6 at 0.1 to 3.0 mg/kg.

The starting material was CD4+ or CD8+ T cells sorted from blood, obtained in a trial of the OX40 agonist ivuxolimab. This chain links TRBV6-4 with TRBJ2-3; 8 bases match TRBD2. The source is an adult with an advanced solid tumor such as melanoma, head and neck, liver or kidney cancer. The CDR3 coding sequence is TGTGCCAGCAGTCGGGAGGGGTTGGATACGCAGTATTTT. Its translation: CASSREGLDTQYF.